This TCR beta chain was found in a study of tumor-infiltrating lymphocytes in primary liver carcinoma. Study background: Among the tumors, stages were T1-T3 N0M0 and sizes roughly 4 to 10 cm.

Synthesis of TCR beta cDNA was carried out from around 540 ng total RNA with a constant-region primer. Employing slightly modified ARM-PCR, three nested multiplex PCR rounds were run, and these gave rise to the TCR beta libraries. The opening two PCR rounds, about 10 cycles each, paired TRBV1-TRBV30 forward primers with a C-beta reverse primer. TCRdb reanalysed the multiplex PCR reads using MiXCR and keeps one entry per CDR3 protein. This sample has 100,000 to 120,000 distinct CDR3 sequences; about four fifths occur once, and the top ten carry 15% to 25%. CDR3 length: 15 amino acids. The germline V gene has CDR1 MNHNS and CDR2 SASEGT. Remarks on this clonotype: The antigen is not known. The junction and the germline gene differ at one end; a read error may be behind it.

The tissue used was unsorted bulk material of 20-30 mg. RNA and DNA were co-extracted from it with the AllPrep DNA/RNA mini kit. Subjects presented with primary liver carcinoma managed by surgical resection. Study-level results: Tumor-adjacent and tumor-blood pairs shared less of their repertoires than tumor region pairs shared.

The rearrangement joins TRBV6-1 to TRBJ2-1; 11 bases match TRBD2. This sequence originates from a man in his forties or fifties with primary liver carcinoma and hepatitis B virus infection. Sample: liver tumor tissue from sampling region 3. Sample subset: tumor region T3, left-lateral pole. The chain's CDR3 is CANSAQLAGVNEQFF. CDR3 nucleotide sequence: TGTGCCAACAGTGCCCAACTAGCGGGAGTTAATGAGCAGTTCTTT.